This is a list of T cell receptor beta chains from one sample in a study of T cell changes during pregnancy in multiple sclerosis. Profiling relied on immunoSEQ multiplex PCR, and the TCRdb table lists in-frame clones only, not all of them. The table includes tens of thousands of clones, approximately 91% detected once. The input for sequencing was peripheral blood, taken in the second trimester of pregnancy. These receptors originate from a female donor in good health, enrolled as a control in a pregnancy study. The CDR3 runs from the conserved cysteine through the conserved F or W. A D gene is named only where the DNA matches it firmly. Clone size, where shown, is once, few, many, or a class for clones that have expanded.

DNA: TGTGCCAGCAGCTACGGGCCCGAGAGGCGGACACCCCCCTACAATGAGCAGTTCTTC; CDR3: CASSYGPERRTPPYNEQFF; J: TRBJ2-1; D: NA; size: once; V: TRBV7-3
DNA: TGTGCCAGCACCGGCACAGATACGCAGTATTTT; CDR3: CASTGTDTQYF; J: TRBJ2-3; D: NA; size: NA; V: TRBV11-2
DNA: TGTGCCAGCAGTTACTCGACTAGCGGGACGACAAGGGCGCAGTTCTTC; CDR3: CASSYSTSGTTRAQFF; J: TRBJ2-1; D: TRBD2; size: NA; V: TRBV6-5
DNA: TGTGCCTACCCGAAGGCGAGGGAGGCGAACATTCAGTACTTC; CDR3: CAYPKAREANIQYF; J: TRBJ2-4; D: NA; size: NA; V: TRBV19
DNA: TGCGCCAGCAGCTCGCATCATCCGGGACTAGGGAACATTCAGTACTTC; CDR3: CASSSHHPGLGNIQYF; J: TRBJ2-4; D: TRBD2; size: NA; V: TRBV5-1
DNA: TGCGCCAGCATCCGCATATACGGGGACTACAATGAGCAGTTCTTC; CDR3: CASIRIYGDYNEQFF; J: TRBJ2-1; D: NA; size: NA; V: TRBV5-1
DNA: TGTGCCAGCAGCTTGAGCCCCTCTGGACAGGGAGGGGGGACCGGGGAGCTGTTTTTT; CDR3: CASSLSPSGQGGGTGELFF; J: TRBJ2-2; D: NA; size: once; V: TRBV9
DNA: TGTGCCAGCAGTAGGACTGCGGGGGCCCAGTACTTC; CDR3: CASSRTAGAQYF; J: TRBJ2-5; D: TRBD2; size: NA; V: TRBV6-5
DNA: TGTGCCAGCAGCCGGACAGGGGGCCACGAGCAGTACTTC; CDR3: CASSRTGGHEQYF; J: TRBJ2-7; D: TRBD1; size: NA; V: TRBV2
DNA: TGTGCCAGCAGTGACCCCCGGGGAGGGCCCATCGGGGAGCTGTTTTTT; CDR3: CASSDPRGGPIGELFF; J: TRBJ2-2; D: TRBD2; size: NA; V: TRBV2
DNA: TGCAGCGTTATATCTCAGGGGGCTTTGACTGAAGCTTTCTTT; CDR3: CSVISQGALTEAFF; J: TRBJ1-1; D: TRBD1; size: NA; V: TRBV29-1
DNA: TGTGCCAGCAGCTACGACAGGGGAGCCTACAATGAGCAGTTCTTC; CDR3: CASSYDRGAYNEQFF; J: TRBJ2-1; D: TRBD1; size: NA; V: TRBV7-8
DNA: TGCGCCAGCGACCCCGGGACTAGCGGGCAGATACGTGGCACAGATACGCAGTATTTT; CDR3: CASDPGTSGQIRGTDTQYF; J: TRBJ2-3; D: TRBD2; size: once; V: TRBV4-1
DNA: TGTGCCAGCAGTTGGGGCGCAGGGATAGCCTACGAGCAGTACTTC; CDR3: CASSWGAGIAYEQYF; J: TRBJ2-7; D: NA; size: NA; V: TRBV27
DNA: TGTGCCAGCAGCTTCGCCAGGGGGCTCAGCAATCAGCCCCAGCATTTT; CDR3: CASSFARGLSNQPQHF; J: TRBJ1-5; D: TRBD1; size: NA; V: TRBV7-9
DNA: TGTGCCAGCAGCTTAGAAGGCCGACACCGCCCGGATACGCAGTATTTT; CDR3: CASSLEGRHRPDTQYF; J: TRBJ2-3; D: NA; size: NA; V: TRBV9
DNA: TGTGCCAGCACCAGGGACAGGGGGTTCACCGGGGAGCTGTTTTTT; CDR3: CASTRDRGFTGELFF; J: TRBJ2-2; D: TRBD1; size: NA; V: TRBV2
DNA: TGTGCCTGGAGTGTATCAGGTCTCACTGAAGCTTTCTTT; CDR3: CAWSVSGLTEAFF; J: TRBJ1-1; D: NA; size: few; V: TRBV30
DNA: TGTGCCAGCAGCCCACCGATGACTCGGCATCAGCCCCAGCATTTT; CDR3: CASSPPMTRHQPQHF; J: TRBJ1-5; D: NA; size: NA; V: TRBV11-3
DNA: TGTGCCAGCAGCGCGGGACTGAGGGGAGACAATGAGCAGTTCTTC; CDR3: CASSAGLRGDNEQFF; J: TRBJ2-1; D: NA; size: NA; V: TRBV9
DNA: TGTGCCAGCAGTTTATGGGGGCCCCGGGACAGTGGAAACACCATATATTTT; CDR3: CASSLWGPRDSGNTIYF; J: TRBJ1-3; D: TRBD1; size: NA; V: TRBV28
DNA: TGTGCCAGCAGCCCCGCAGCGGGAGCTGGCAATGAGCAGTTCTTC; CDR3: CASSPAAGAGNEQFF; J: TRBJ2-1; D: TRBD2; size: NA; V: TRBV28
DNA: TGTGCCAGCAGATCCCTGGGGACAGGGGGCCTTGACTATGGCTACACCTTC; CDR3: CASRSLGTGGLDYGYTF; J: TRBJ1-2; D: TRBD1; size: NA; V: TRBV7-9
DNA: TGTGCCAGCTCATCTTTGCGGGGGGGGCCAAGCTACGAGCAGTACTTC; CDR3: CASSSLRGGPSYEQYF; J: TRBJ2-7; D: TRBD2; size: NA; V: TRBV18
DNA: TGTGCCAGCAGCTTAGGGGCGGGGCTCACAGATACGCAGTATTTT; CDR3: CASSLGAGLTDTQYF; J: TRBJ2-3; D: NA; size: once; V: TRBV13
DNA: TGTGCCAGCAGTGAAGTGGGGGTTCGGACTAGCGGCACAGATACGCAGTATTTT; CDR3: CASSEVGVRTSGTDTQYF; J: TRBJ2-3; D: TRBD2; size: NA; V: TRBV6-1
DNA: TGCGCCAGCAGCTCGGCGGGACAGGACTTCCAAGAGACCCAGTACTTC; CDR3: CASSSAGQDFQETQYF; J: TRBJ2-5; D: TRBD1; size: NA; V: TRBV5-1
DNA: TGTGCCAGCAACCACACAGTAAGAGCCTCTGGAAACACCATATATTTT; CDR3: CASNHTVRASGNTIYF; J: TRBJ1-3; D: NA; size: NA; V: TRBV21-1
DNA: TGTGCCAGCAGCCCCCTCAGGGGGCGAGGGATGAACACTGAAGCTTTCTTT; CDR3: CASSPLRGRGMNTEAFF; J: TRBJ1-1; D: TRBD1; size: NA; V: TRBV11-2
DNA: TGCGCCAGCAGCTTGTTATCGCAGGGGGCGACCGGGGAGCTGTTTTTT; CDR3: CASSLLSQGATGELFF; J: TRBJ2-2; D: TRBD1; size: NA; V: TRBV5-1
DNA: TGTGCCAGTACCAATGACAGGGGGCGCGGTAACTATGGCTACACCTTC; CDR3: CASTNDRGRGNYGYTF; J: TRBJ1-2; D: TRBD1; size: NA; V: TRBV19
DNA: TGTGCCAGCAGCGTGGGACAGTCAGGGCAGGGCGAGCAGTACTTC; CDR3: CASSVGQSGQGEQYF; J: TRBJ2-7; D: TRBD1; size: NA; V: TRBV9
DNA: TGCGCCAGCAGCCAAGAACACAAAGGGGTTCGCACTGAAGCTTTCTTT; CDR3: CASSQEHKGVRTEAFF; J: TRBJ1-1; D: NA; size: NA; V: TRBV4-3
DNA: TGTGCCAGCAGCCACCAGCTAGGGCAGGGGGTAGACATTCAGTACTTC; CDR3: CASSHQLGQGVDIQYF; J: TRBJ2-4; D: TRBD1; size: NA; V: TRBV4-2
DNA: TGTGCCAGCAGCTTAGACAGGGGGCATGAAAAACTGTTTTTT; CDR3: CASSLDRGHEKLFF; J: TRBJ1-4; D: TRBD1; size: NA; V: TRBV7-3
DNA: TGTGCCAGCAGCCGGAGTACAAATCAGCCCCAGCATTTT; CDR3: CASSRSTNQPQHF; J: TRBJ1-5; D: NA; size: NA; V: TRBV6-5
DNA: TGTGCCAGCAGCCCGGGAGGGGCGGGGGGGCAGCAAGAGACCCAGTACTTC; CDR3: CASSPGGAGGQQETQYF; J: TRBJ2-5; D: TRBD2; size: NA; V: TRBV7-9
DNA: TGTGCCTGGGGGACTAGGAGGCAAGAGACCCAGTACTTC; CDR3: CAWGTRRQETQYF; J: TRBJ2-5; D: TRBD2; size: NA; V: TRBV30
DNA: TGTGCCAGCAGTTACTCGTATTCAGGATTGGACGGGGAGCTGTTTTTT; CDR3: CASSYSYSGLDGELFF; J: TRBJ2-2; D: NA; size: NA; V: TRBV6-5
DNA: TGTGCCAGTAGTATGGGCGGGAGCAGCGGGGAGCTGTTTTTT; CDR3: CASSMGGSSGELFF; J: TRBJ2-2; D: TRBD2; size: NA; V: TRBV19
DNA: TGTGCCAGCAGCCTTAACGGGGGGGGCCTCTATGAGCAGTTCTTC; CDR3: CASSLNGGGLYEQFF; J: TRBJ2-1; D: TRBD2; size: NA; V: TRBV7-2
DNA: TGTGCCAGCAGCTCAGGGATGAACACTGAAGCTTTCTTT; CDR3: CASSSGMNTEAFF; J: TRBJ1-1; D: NA; size: few; V: TRBV11-2